The TCR beta chain described here comes from a study of OX40 agonist ivuxolimab in advanced cancers. Germline-derived CDR1 and CDR2 are LNHDA and SQIVND (reference sequence). The CDR3 extends over 12 amino acids. Trimming took off 5 bases at V and 3 bases at J, with 8 bases between the two ends. The data were produced by immunoSEQ multiplex PCR, yet TCRdb's version contains in-frame clones alone and is incomplete. The sample gives roughly 80,000 clones, about 86% of which show up once; approximately 1.5% is in the top ten. Autoimmune disease history or systemic immunosuppression led to patients being barred.

This receptor was obtained from an adult with an advanced solid tumor such as melanoma, head and neck, liver or kidney cancer. V is TRBV19 and J is TRBJ2-7; D not certain. This specimen was CD4+ or CD8+ T cells sorted from blood, taken in a trial of the OX40 agonist ivuxolimab. The CDR3 reads CASSVDFYEQYF. The CDR3 DNA reads as TGTGCCAGTAGTGTCGACTTCTACGAGCAGTACTTC.